Described below is a single T cell receptor beta chain sequence and its context. This clone's antigen is unknown. Within one base of it there is no much larger clone, and no base qualities were kept. As encoded in the germline V gene, CDR1 is SGHRS while CDR2 is YFSETQ. The junction carries 18 bases between V and J, which are trimmed by 4 bases and 10 bases respectively. The CDR3, from cysteine to phenylalanine, totals 15 residues. CDR3 DNA is the only sequence kept; it has 45 bases, read in frame from the first base. This entry is derived from a study of T cell responses to AZD1222 COVID-19 vaccine (dated by TCRdb to about 2021). Regarding the complete study: A total of about 230 trial participants underwent TCR sequencing, of whom about 210 received two doses of AZD1222 and some 26 received two doses of the MenACWY control vaccine. Trial participants were enrolled by age into 18-55, 56-69 and 70-plus year subgroups, with roughly 160, 29 and 62 TCR-sequenced participants respectively.

The CDR3 regions of human TCRbeta chains were analyzed by immunosequencing. The source study handled its data this way. Repertoire TCRs were checked for matches against a reference library of SARS-CoV-2-specific TCRs that had been generated using the MIRA antigen-specificity platform. Breadth was defined as the fraction of unique TCRs that were SARS-CoV-2-associated. Depth was defined as the fraction of total T cells that were SARS-CoV-2-associated. Using the MIRA data, each spike-specific TCR was mapped to the spike region that the TCR reacts to and placed in a CD4 or CD8 class. Log10-transformed breadth and depth values were compared by one-way ANOVA with Sidak's multiple comparisons tests. TCRdb obtained this table from immuneACCESS and retained in-frame rearrangements with V and J assigned. These tables miss some clones; where compared with another copy, unresolved V genes account for less than half of the shortfall, and the remainder is unexplained. D and trimming were read from the DNA, whereas the V and J calls and clone size are those reported in that table. This sample is represented by about 130,000 clones; around 92% of them were singletons. The biggest ten clones account for 1.5% to 2% of the sample.

Beyond this particular receptor, the publication reports: In the small 56-69-year group, the increase in depth fell short of significance, most likely because of low power. Only six or seven AZD1222 recipients were SARS-CoV-2 seropositive at baseline, limiting conclusions about previously exposed vaccinees. Reportedly, almost half of the unique spike-specific TCRs recognized epitopes lying outside the regions that are mutated in the B.1.351 and B.1.1.7 variants. Because no day 14 peak-response samples were available, the repertoires could be characterized only after the peak T cell response. Most participants were white British and females outnumbered males, and the authors suggested that clonal diversity may have been underestimated. Spike-specific TCR breadth and depth rose significantly after two AZD1222 doses compared with day 0 and with MenACWY recipients. Vaccine-associated CD4 TCRs spanned the whole spike protein, with dominant responses in regions 160-218 and 743-854.

Per the publication, the time point label means: about 28 days (+/-7) after the second vaccine dose. AZD1222 recipients with second doses at about 4 weeks or about 12 weeks were pooled, because spike-specific TCR depth and breadth did not differ between schedules. Vaccinee samples were obtained from the UK trials COV001 and COV002, which included a single-blind randomized controlled phase 2/3 trial of AZD1222 (ChAdOx1 nCoV-19) in healthy adults. For TCRbeta chain sequencing, PBMC samples were collected from trial participants at day 0 and at day 28 after the second dose. This receptor was obtained from an adult who received the AZD1222 COVID-19 vaccine. The V gene is TRBV5-1 and the J gene is TRBJ1-6; the D gene cannot be named for sure. This specimen was peripheral blood, taken 28 days after the second AZD1222 dose. CDR3 reads: CASSGDVLSGSPLHF. DNA sequence: TGCGCCAGCAGCGGTGACGTACTCTCGGGATCACCCCTCCACTTT.